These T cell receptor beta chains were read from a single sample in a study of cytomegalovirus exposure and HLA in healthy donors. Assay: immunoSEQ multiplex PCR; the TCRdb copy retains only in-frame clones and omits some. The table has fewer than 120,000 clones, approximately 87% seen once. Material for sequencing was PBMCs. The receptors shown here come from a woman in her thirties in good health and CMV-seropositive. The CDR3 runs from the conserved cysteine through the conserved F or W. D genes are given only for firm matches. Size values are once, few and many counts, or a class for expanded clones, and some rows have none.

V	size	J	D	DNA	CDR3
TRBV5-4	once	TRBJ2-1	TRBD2	TGTGCCAGCATGTCCTACGGGGGGTTCCATGAGCAGTTCTTC	CASMSYGGFHEQFF
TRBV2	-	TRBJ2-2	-	TGTGCCAGCCAAGGGGATTACACCGGGGAGCTGTTTTTT	CASQGDYTGELFF
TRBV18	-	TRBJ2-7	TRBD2	TGTGCCAGCTCACGGGAGCGGGGGGGAACCACCTACGAGCAGTACTTC	CASSRERGGTTYEQYF
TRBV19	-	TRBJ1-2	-	TGTGCCAGTAGTATAGCCGGGGGTGGCTACACCTTC	CASSIAGGGYTF
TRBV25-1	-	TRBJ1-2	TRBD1	TGTGCCAGCAGTGAATCCCGACAGGGTGGCTACACCTTC	CASSESRQGGYTF
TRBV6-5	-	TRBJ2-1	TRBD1	TGTGCCAGCAGGTCCGGGACAGGGGCATACAATGAGCAGTTCTTC	CASRSGTGAYNEQFF
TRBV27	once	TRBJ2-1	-	TGTGCCAGCAGACGACAGCGCTACAATGAGCAGTTCTTC	CASRRQRYNEQFF
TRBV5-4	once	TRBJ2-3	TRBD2	TGTGCCAGCAGCGTGAGAGGACTAGCCGCAGATACGCAGTATTTT	CASSVRGLAADTQYF
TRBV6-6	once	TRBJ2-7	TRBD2	TGTGCCAGCAGCCCCCGGGGTAGCGGGAGTGCCCACGAGCAGTACTTC	CASSPRGSGSAHEQYF
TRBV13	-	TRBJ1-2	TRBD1	TGTGCCAGCAGCTCCCGGGACAGGGGGCTGGGGGGCTACACCTTC	CASSSRDRGLGGYTF
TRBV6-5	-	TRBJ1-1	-	TGTGCCAGCAGTTACTCGGCAGGGATTATCGCTGAAGCTTTCTTT	CASSYSAGIIAEAFF
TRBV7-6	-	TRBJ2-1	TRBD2	TGTGCCAGCAGCCCGGGGACTAGCGGGATCCTTTCCTACAATGAGCAGTTCTTC	CASSPGTSGILSYNEQFF
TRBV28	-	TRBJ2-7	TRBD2	TGTGCCAGCAGTTTCGTGGGGGGGGCCTACGAGCAGTACTTC	CASSFVGGAYEQYF
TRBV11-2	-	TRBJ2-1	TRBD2	TGTGCCAGCAGCCCACTAGCGGGAGGGCTCAATGAGCAGTTCTTC	CASSPLAGGLNEQFF
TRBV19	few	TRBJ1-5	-	TGTGCCAGTAAGGACAGAGGCAATCAGCCCCAGCATTTT	CASKDRGNQPQHF
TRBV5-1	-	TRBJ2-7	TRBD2	TGCGCCAGCAGCTTGGCTAGCGGGAGGCCAAGCTCCTACGAGCAGTACTTC	CASSLASGRPSSYEQYF
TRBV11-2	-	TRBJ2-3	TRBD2	TGTGCCAGCAGCCTTCAACCGGGACTAGCGATAGATACGCAGTATTTT	CASSLQPGLAIDTQYF
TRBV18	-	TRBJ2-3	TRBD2	TGTGCCAGCTCACGGGCTAGCGGGGGCGGAAATACGCAGTATTTT	CASSRASGGGNTQYF
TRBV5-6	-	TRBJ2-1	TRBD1	TGTGCCAGCAGCTCCAGGGACAGGCTCTCCTACAATGAGCAGTTCTTC	CASSSRDRLSYNEQFF
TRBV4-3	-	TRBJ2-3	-	TGCGCCAGCAGCCAAGGCCCAGGGACAGATACGCAGTATTTT	CASSQGPGTDTQYF
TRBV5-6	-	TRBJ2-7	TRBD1	TGTGCCAGGGGGGACAGGGGCTACGAGCAGTACTTC	CARGDRGYEQYF
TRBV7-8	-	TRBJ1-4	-	TGTGCCAGCAGCTCCACTGGGGGAGGCGATAATGAAAAACTGTTTTTT	CASSSTGGGDNEKLFF
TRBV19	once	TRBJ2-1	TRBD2	TGTGCCAGTAGTATAGTGCCTAGCGGGAGTTACAATGAGCAGTTCTTC	CASSIVPSGSYNEQFF
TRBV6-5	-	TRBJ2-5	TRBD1	TGTGCCAGTCGGGACAGCTTAGAAGAGACCCAGTACTTC	CASRDSLEETQYF
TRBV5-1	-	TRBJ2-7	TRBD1	TGCGCCAGCAGCTTGGGGACAGGGGTTTACGAGCAGTACTTC	CASSLGTGVYEQYF
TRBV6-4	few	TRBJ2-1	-	TGTGCCAGCAGTGACTCGGCTAGCGAGGCCAATGAGCAGTTCTTC	CASSDSASEANEQFF
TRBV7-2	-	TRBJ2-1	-	TGTGCCAGCAGCTTAGAGGGGTACGAGCAGTTCTTC	CASSLEGYEQFF
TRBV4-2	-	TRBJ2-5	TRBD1	TGTGCCAGCAGCCAGGGGACAGGGGCCGCGAGGAGAGAGACCCAGTACTTC	CASSQGTGAARRETQYF
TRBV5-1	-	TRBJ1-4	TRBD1	TGCGCCAGCAGCTCGACAGGGGGCTCGGTTAAGGAAAAACTGTTTTTT	CASSSTGGSVKEKLFF